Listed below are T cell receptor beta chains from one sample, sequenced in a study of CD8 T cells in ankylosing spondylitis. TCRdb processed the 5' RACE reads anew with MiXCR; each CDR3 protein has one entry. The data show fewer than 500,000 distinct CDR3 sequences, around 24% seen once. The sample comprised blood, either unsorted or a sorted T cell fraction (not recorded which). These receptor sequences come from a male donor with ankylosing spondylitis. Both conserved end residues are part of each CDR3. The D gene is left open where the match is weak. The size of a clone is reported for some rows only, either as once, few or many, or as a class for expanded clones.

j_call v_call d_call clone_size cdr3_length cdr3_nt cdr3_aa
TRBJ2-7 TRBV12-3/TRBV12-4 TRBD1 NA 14 TGTGCCAGCAGTTCTGACAGGGTTAGCTACGAGCAGTACTTC CASSSDRVSYEQYF
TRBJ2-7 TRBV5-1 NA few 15 TGCGCCAGCAGCTGGGGAGACAGGGAGGTCGACGAGCAGTACTTC CASSWGDREVDEQYF
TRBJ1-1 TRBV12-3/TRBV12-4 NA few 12 TGTGCCAGCAGTTTAGCTACTGGTGAAGCTTTCTTT CASSLATGEAFF
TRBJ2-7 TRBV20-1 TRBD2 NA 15 TGCAGTGCTTCCGGACTAGCGGGAGGATCCTACGAGCAGTACTTC CSASGLAGGSYEQYF
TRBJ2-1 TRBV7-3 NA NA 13 TGTGCCAGCCGGCAGCGCGGGACGAATGAGCAGTTCTTC CASRQRGTNEQFF
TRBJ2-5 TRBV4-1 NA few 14 TGCGCCAGCAGCCAACCAGCGGCGAGGGAGACCCAGTACTTC CASSQPAARETQYF
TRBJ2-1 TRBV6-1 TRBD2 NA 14 TGTGCCGGTACTAGCGGGATATTCGGTAGTGAGCAGTTCTTC CAGTSGIFGSEQFF
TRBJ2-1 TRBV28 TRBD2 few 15 TGTGCCAGCAGTCGACTAGCGGGAGGGCCCAATGAGCAGTTCTTC CASSRLAGGPNEQFF
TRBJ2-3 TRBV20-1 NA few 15 TGCAGTGCTAGTGGGGCGGGCGGAGGCACAGATACGCAGTATTTT CSASGAGGGTDTQYF
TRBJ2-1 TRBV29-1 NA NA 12 TGCAGCGTTGAAGGTTCTTTACATGAGCAGTTCTTC CSVEGSLHEQFF
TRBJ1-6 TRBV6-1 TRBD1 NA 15 TGTGCCAGCAGTCTCCCGACAGGGATAAATTCACCCCTCCACTTT CASSLPTGINSPLHF
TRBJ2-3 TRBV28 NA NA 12 TGTGCCAGCAGAAAGAGCGGCAGTACGCAGTATTTT CASRKSGSTQYF
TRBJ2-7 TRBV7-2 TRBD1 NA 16 TGTGCCAGCAGCTTACCCGGACAGGTCCTAAGCTACGAGCAGTACTTC CASSLPGQVLSYEQYF
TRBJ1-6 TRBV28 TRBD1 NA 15 TGTGCCAGCAGTTTTGGTATAGGGGGCAGATCACCCCTCCACTTT CASSFGIGGRSPLHF
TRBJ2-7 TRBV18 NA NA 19 TGTGCCAGCTCACCACCAAATGCCCGCAGTCGAGGCTCAGCCTACGAGCAGTACTTC CASSPPNARSRGSAYEQYF
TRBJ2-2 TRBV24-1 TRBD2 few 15 TGTGCCACCAGTGATACCGGGAGGGGAACCGGGGAGCTGTTTTTT CATSDTGRGTGELFF
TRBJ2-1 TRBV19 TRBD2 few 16 TGTGCCAGTAGTATCTACCCTAGCGGGGACCTTAATGAGCAGTTCTTC CASSIYPSGDLNEQFF
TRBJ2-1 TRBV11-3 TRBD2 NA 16 TGTGCCAGCAGCCCCAGGGGCGGGAGGGCCTACAATGAGCAGTTCTTC CASSPRGGRAYNEQFF
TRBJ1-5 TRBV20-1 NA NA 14 TGCAGTGCTAGTGGGCAGAAACCGGATCAGCCCCAGCATTTT CSASGQKPDQPQHF
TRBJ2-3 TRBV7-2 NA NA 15 TGTGCCAGCAACAGGGACCTATCTAGCACAGATACGCAGTATTTT CASNRDLSSTDTQYF
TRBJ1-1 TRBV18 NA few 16 TGTGCCAGCTCACCACCACGGGGTACGGATGACACTGAAGCTTTCTTT CASSPPRGTDDTEAFF
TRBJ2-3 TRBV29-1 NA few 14 TGCAGCGTTGAGGGGTCCGGGGGAGGAGATACGCAGTATTTT CSVEGSGGGDTQYF
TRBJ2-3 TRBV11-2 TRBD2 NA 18 TGTGCCAGCAGCTTAGAGGCGTGGGTCCTAGCGGGAGCGGATACGCAGTATTTT CASSLEAWVLAGADTQYF
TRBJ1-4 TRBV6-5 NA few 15 TGTGCCAGCAGTTACTCGAGACGAGTCGGCGAAAAACTGTTTTTT CASSYSRRVGEKLFF
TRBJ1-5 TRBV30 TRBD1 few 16 TGTGCCTGGAGTGTACCAGGGGGGTGGGGCAATCAGCCCCAGCATTTT CAWSVPGGWGNQPQHF
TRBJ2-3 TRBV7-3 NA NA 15 TGTGCCAGCAGCCCCGGGGGCGTTAAAGGAGATACGCAGTATTTT CASSPGGVKGDTQYF
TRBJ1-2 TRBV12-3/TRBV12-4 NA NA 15 TGTGCCAGCACATCCGGGACCCTATTTGTCTATGGCTACACCTTC CASTSGTLFVYGYTF
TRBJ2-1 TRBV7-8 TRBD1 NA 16 TGTGCCAGCAGCTCCACAGGGGCCGGATCCTACAATGAGCAGTTCTTC CASSSTGAGSYNEQFF
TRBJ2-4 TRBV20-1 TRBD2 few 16 TGCAGTGCTAGAGCCTCAGCGGGAGGGGTCAAAAACATTCAGTACTTC CSARASAGGVKNIQYF
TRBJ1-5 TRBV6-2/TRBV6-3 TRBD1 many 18 TGTGCCAGCAGTACGAAGACAGGGGACCTCATAACCAATCAGCCCCAGCATTTT CASSTKTGDLITNQPQHF
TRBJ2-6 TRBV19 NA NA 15 TGTGCCAGTAGGCGAAGTGACTCTGGGGCCAACGTCCTGACTTTC CASRRSDSGANVLTF
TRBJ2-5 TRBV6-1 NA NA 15 TGTGCCAGCAGTGAACTGAACAGGGTCTGGGAGACCCAGTACTTC CASSELNRVWETQYF
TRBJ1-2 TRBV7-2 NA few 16 TGTGCCAGCAGCTTACTTCAGACGGGGGGAAACTATGGCTACACCTTC CASSLLQTGGNYGYTF
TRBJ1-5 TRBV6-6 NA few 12 TGTGCCAGCAGCCCAGATTATCAGCCCCAGCATTTT CASSPDYQPQHF
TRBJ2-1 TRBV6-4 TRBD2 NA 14 TGTGCCAGCAGTGACTCGCTAACGGGAGGGGAGCAGTTCTTC CASSDSLTGGEQFF
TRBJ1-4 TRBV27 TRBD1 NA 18 TGTGCCAGCAGTTTATCCGCCAGGGGGCTGGTGGGGTACGAAAAACTGTTTTTT CASSLSARGLVGYEKLFF
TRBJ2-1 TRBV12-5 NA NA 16 TGTGCTAGTGGTTTGCGGGTTACTCCCTTATACAATGAGCAGTTCTTC CASGLRVTPLYNEQFF
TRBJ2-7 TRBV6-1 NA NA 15 TGTGCCAGCAGGGGGATAACAGGGTTGGCGGTCGAGCAGTACTTC CASRGITGLAVEQYF
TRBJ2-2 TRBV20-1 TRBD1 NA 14 TGCAGTGCTACACACAGGGGGAACACCGGGGAGCTGTTTTTT CSATHRGNTGELFF
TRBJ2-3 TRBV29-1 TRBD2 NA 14 TGCAGCGCACGGACTAGCGGGAGTAGTGATACGCAGTATTTT CSARTSGSSDTQYF
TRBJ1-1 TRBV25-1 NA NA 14 TGTGCCAGCAGTGAATTTGGGGGGGCCACTGAAGCTTTCTTT CASSEFGGATEAFF
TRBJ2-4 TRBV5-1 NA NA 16 TGCGCCAGCAGCCCGAGGAGGGGAAACTCAGGGAACATTCAGTACTTC CASSPRRGNSGNIQYF
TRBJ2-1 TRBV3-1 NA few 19 TGTGCCAGCAGCCAATCTCGAACTAACCGGCAAAGCTCCCACAATGAGCAGTTCTTC CASSQSRTNRQSSHNEQFF
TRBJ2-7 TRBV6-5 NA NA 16 TGTGCCAGCAGTTACTCGATGGCGGGGAGCTCCTACGAGCAGTACTTC CASSYSMAGSSYEQYF
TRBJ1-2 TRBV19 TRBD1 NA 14 TGTGCCAGTAGAGACGGACAGGGGTACGGTGGCTACACCTTC CASRDGQGYGGYTF
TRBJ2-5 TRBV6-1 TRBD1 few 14 TGTGCCAGCAGTAAGGAGACAGGGCGGGAGACCCAGTACTTC CASSKETGRETQYF
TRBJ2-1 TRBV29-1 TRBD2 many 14 TGCAGCGTTGAGACTAGCGGGAACTACAATGAGCAGTTCTTC CSVETSGNYNEQFF